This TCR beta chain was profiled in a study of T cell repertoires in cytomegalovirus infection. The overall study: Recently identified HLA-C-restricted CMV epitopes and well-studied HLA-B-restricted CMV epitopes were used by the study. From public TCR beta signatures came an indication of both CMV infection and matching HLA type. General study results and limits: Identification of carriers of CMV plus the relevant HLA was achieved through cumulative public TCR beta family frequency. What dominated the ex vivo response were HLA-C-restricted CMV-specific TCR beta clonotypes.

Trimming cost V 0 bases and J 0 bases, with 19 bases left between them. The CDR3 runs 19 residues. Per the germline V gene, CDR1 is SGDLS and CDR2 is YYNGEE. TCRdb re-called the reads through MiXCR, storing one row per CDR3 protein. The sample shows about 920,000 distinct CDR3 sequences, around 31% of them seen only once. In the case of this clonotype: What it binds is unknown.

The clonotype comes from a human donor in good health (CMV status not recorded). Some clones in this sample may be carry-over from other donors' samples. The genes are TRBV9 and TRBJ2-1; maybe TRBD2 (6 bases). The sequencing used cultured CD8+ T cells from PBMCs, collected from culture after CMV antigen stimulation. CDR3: CASSVEGGVRSPSYNEQFF. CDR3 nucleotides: TGTGCCAGCAGCGTAGAGGGCGGGGTCCGCTCTCCCTCCTACAATGAGCAGTTCTTC.